This is a list of T cell receptor beta chains from one sample in a study of cytomegalovirus exposure and HLA in healthy donors. Assay used: immunoSEQ multiplex PCR; TCRdb lists only in-frame clones, some missing. Of more than 150,000 clones listed, 65% to 90% are singletons. Sequenced: PBMCs. These receptors all stem from a man between 40 and 49 years old in good health and CMV-seropositive. CDR3s include the opening cysteine and the closing phenylalanine or tryptophan. A D gene is named only where the DNA matches it firmly. Expanded clones are given a class, and other clones once, few, many or no size at all.

v_call,clone_size,j_call,d_call,cdr3_length,cdr3_aa,cdr3_nt
TRBV28,-,TRBJ2-7,TRBD2,18,CASSSSLSGRASPYEQYF,TGTGCCAGCAGTTCCTCCCTCTCCGGGAGGGCAAGCCCCTACGAGCAGTACTTC
TRBV7-2,-,TRBJ1-1,TRBD1,14,CASSQQGAAEGGFF,TGTGCCAGCAGCCAGCAGGGGGCCGCGGAAGGTGGTTTCTTT
TRBV19,-,TRBJ1-2,-,14,CASRPNRDTGGYTF,TGTGCCAGTAGACCAAACAGGGATACGGGAGGCTACACCTTC
TRBV7-2,-,TRBJ1-1,-,11,CASSYDKRAFF,TGTGCCAGCAGCTATGACAAGCGGGCTTTCTTT
TRBV27,few,TRBJ2-4,TRBD1,15,CASSTGQGVLNIQYF,TGTGCCAGCAGTACCGGACAGGGCGTCTTAAACATTCAGTACTTC
TRBV6-1,-,TRBJ2-2,TRBD1,14,CASSGDRGSGELFF,TGTGCCAGCAGTGGGGACAGGGGTTCAGGGGAGCTGTTTTTT
TRBV30,-,TRBJ2-3,TRBD2,15,CAWSVHSGGTDTQYF,TGTGCCTGGAGTGTACATAGCGGGGGCACAGATACGCAGTATTTT
TRBV13,-,TRBJ2-1,TRBD2,14,CASSYNGGSNEQFF,TGTGCCAGCAGCTATAACGGGGGGAGCAATGAGCAGTTCTTC
TRBV5-1,-,TRBJ2-1,TRBD1,15,CASSWDRGLGNEQFF,TGCGCCAGCAGCTGGGACAGGGGGCTTGGCAATGAGCAGTTCTTC
TRBV28,-,TRBJ2-3,-,15,CASSFRRGAPGTQYF,TGTGCCAGCAGTTTCCGGCGGGGCGCCCCGGGGACGCAGTATTTT
TRBV1,-,TRBJ2-3,-,17,CTSRWELAGSSTDTQYF,TGCACCAGCAGGTGGGAACTAGCGGGGAGCAGCACAGATACGCAGTATTTT
TRBV4-1,once,TRBJ2-5,TRBD2,15,CASSPSGGALETQYF,TGCGCCAGCAGTCCTAGCGGGGGGGCCTTGGAGACCCAGTACTTC
TRBV27,-,TRBJ2-2,-,14,CASRPGQNTGELFF,TGTGCCAGCAGACCGGGACAGAACACCGGGGAGCTGTTTTTT
TRBV7-6,-,TRBJ2-3,TRBD2,17,CASSPLARGGYTDTQYF,TGTGCCAGCAGCCCTCTCGCTCGCGGGGGATACACAGATACGCAGTATTTT
TRBV7-8,-,TRBJ2-4,TRBD2,14,CASSPGLAANIQYF,TGTGCCAGCAGCCCGGGACTAGCGGCAAACATTCAGTACTTC
TRBV6-6,-,TRBJ1-1,-,16,CASTDRGGGGNTEAFF,TGTGCCAGCACCGACCGCGGGGGAGGTGGGAACACTGAAGCTTTCTTT
TRBV7-2,-,TRBJ1-3,TRBD1,15,CASSRDRGSGNTIYF,TGTGCCAGCAGCCGGGACAGGGGATCGGGAAACACCATATATTTT
TRBV28,-,TRBJ1-2,TRBD1,12,CASRGDSYGYTF,TGTGCCAGTAGGGGGGACAGCTATGGCTACACCTTC
TRBV7-2,once,TRBJ1-4,-,15,CASSLDPVSNEKLFF,TGTGCCAGCAGCTTAGATCCAGTCTCCAATGAAAAACTGTTTTTT
TRBV4-3,-,TRBJ1-2,TRBD1,16,CASSQAQGASSYGYTF,TGCGCCAGCAGCCAAGCGCAGGGGGCCTCCTCCTATGGCTACACCTTC
TRBV7-2,-,TRBJ1-1,-,14,CASSLVSRNTEAFF,TGTGCCAGCAGCTTAGTTAGCAGGAACACTGAAGCTTTCTTT
TRBV27,-,TRBJ1-3,-,15,CASRPQSSSGNTIYF,TGTGCCAGCAGACCACAGTCGAGCTCTGGAAACACCATATATTTT
TRBV7-9,-,TRBJ2-5,-,13,CASSLDSEETQYF,TGTGCCAGCAGCTTAGACAGTGAAGAGACCCAGTACTTC
TRBV10-2,-,TRBJ2-7,-,10,CASSENEQYF,TGCGCCAGCAGTGAGAACGAGCAGTACTTC
TRBV5-1,-,TRBJ1-1,TRBD1,14,CASSGGTGGTEAFF,TGCGCCAGCAGCGGGGGGACAGGGGGCACTGAAGCTTTCTTT
TRBV7-9,-,TRBJ1-1,-,13,CASSLSSNTEAFF,TGTGCCAGCAGCTTGTCCTCGAACACTGAAGCTTTCTTT
TRBV7-6,-,TRBJ1-1,-,13,CASSRTKNTEAFF,TGTGCCAGCAGCCGGACAAAGAACACTGAAGCTTTCTTT
TRBV19,few,TRBJ2-5,TRBD1,12,CASSPRGETQYF,TGTGCCAGTAGCCCCAGGGGGGAGACCCAGTACTTC
TRBV5-1,few,TRBJ1-2,TRBD1,13,CASSVRDREGYTF,TGCGCCAGCAGCGTCCGGGACAGAGAAGGCTACACCTTC
TRBV6-1,-,TRBJ1-3,TRBD1,14,CASSETGDRNTIYF,TGTGCCAGCAGTGAAACAGGGGACAGAAACACCATATATTTT
TRBV29-1,-,TRBJ2-7,TRBD1,14,CSVEDRQGAREQYF,TGCAGCGTTGAAGATCGACAGGGGGCGCGGGAGCAGTACTTC
TRBV7-2,-,TRBJ1-4,-,14,CASSLGRTNEKLFF,TGTGCCAGCAGTTTAGGGAGGACTAATGAAAAACTGTTTTTT
TRBV11-2,few,TRBJ1-1,-,16,CASSLPPGELNTEAFF,TGTGCCAGCAGCTTACCACCAGGGGAATTGAACACTGAAGCTTTCTTT
TRBV6-5,once,TRBJ2-1,TRBD2,15,CASSYGGGAYNEQFF,TGTGCCAGCAGTTACGGCGGGGGGGCATACAATGAGCAGTTCTTC
TRBV7-2,-,TRBJ1-2,-,15,CASRGDILLNYGYTF,TGTGCCAGCAGGGGGGACATACTCTTAAACTATGGCTACACCTTC
TRBV6-5,-,TRBJ2-1,-,11,CASSYEDEQFF,TGTGCCAGCAGTTATGAGGATGAGCAGTTCTTC
TRBV7-3,-,TRBJ2-1,-,15,CASSPRRTPYNEQFF,TGTGCCAGCAGCCCCAGGCGGACACCTTACAATGAGCAGTTCTTC
TRBV4-1,once,TRBJ2-1,-,16,CASSQEGASVVNEQFF,TGCGCCAGCAGCCAAGAAGGGGCTAGCGTCGTCAATGAGCAGTTCTTC
TRBV6-5,-,TRBJ2-1,-,11,CASGQGNEQFF,TGTGCCAGCGGACAAGGCAATGAGCAGTTCTTC
TRBV30,few,TRBJ2-3,-,16,CAWSVLVGGSTDTQYF,TGTGCCTGGAGTGTACTAGTCGGCGGCAGCACAGATACGCAGTATTTT
TRBV4-3,-,TRBJ1-2,-,14,CASSQDYGNYGYTF,TGCGCCAGCAGCCAAGACTACGGGAACTATGGCTACACCTTC
TRBV7-9,-,TRBJ2-3,TRBD2,16,CASSATSGGARDTQYF,TGTGCCAGCAGCGCTACTAGCGGGGGGGCACGTGATACGCAGTATTTT
TRBV5-4,few,TRBJ2-5,-,15,CASSLVGGLQETQYF,TGTGCCAGCAGCTTGGTCGGGGGTTTACAAGAGACCCAGTACTTC
TRBV29-1,few,TRBJ2-7,-,11,CSVQVGYEQYF,TGCAGCGTCCAGGTTGGGTACGAGCAGTACTTC
TRBV6-5,-,TRBJ2-5,-,13,CATRRGAQETQYF,TGTGCCACAAGACGGGGGGCCCAAGAGACCCAGTACTTC
TRBV7-6,-,TRBJ1-5,-,13,CASSLGGEQPQHF,TGTGCCAGCAGCTTAGGAGGTGAGCAGCCCCAGCATTTT
TRBV9,-,TRBJ2-7,-,14,CASSVSQATYEQYF,TGTGCCAGCAGCGTGAGTCAGGCCACCTACGAGCAGTACTTC
TRBV29-1,few,TRBJ2-3,TRBD2,12,CSVMTSADTQYF,TGCAGCGTCATGACTAGCGCAGATACGCAGTATTTT
TRBV6-1,-,TRBJ2-1,TRBD1,13,CASRRQGANEQFF,TGTGCCAGCAGGAGGCAGGGGGCTAATGAGCAGTTCTTC
TRBV7-2,-,TRBJ2-7,-,14,CASSSQGLLYEQYF,TGTGCCAGCAGCTCGCAAGGACTGTTATACGAGCAGTACTTC
TRBV4-2,-,TRBJ1-2,-,15,CASSQDPSSGDGYTF,TGTGCCAGCAGCCAAGATCCGTCTTCCGGAGATGGCTACACCTTC
TRBV2,-,TRBJ2-3,TRBD2,15,CASSELAGGSDTQYF,TGTGCCAGCAGTGAGCTAGCGGGGGGCTCAGATACGCAGTATTTT
TRBV11-2,-,TRBJ2-3,-,15,CASSLEFGTPDTQYF,TGTGCCAGCAGCTTAGAGTTTGGCACACCAGATACGCAGTATTTT
TRBV7-3,-,TRBJ2-1,TRBD1,14,CASSLKDRGNEQFF,TGTGCCAGCAGCCTTAAGGACAGGGGGAATGAGCAGTTCTTC